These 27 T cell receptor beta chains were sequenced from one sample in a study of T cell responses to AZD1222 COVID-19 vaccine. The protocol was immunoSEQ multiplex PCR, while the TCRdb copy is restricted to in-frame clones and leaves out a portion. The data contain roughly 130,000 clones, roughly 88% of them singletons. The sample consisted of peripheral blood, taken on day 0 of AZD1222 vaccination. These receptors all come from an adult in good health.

CDR3 bases: TGCGCCAGCAGCTTGCGGAAGAACACTGAAGCTTTCTTT. Amino acids: CASSLRKNTEAFF. V and J are TRBV5-1 and TRBJ1-1; D not resolved. The germline CDR1 and CDR2 sequences are SGHRS and YFSETQ. V dropped 1 base and J dropped 1 base, with 5 bases sitting between them. This CDR3 has 13 amino acids.

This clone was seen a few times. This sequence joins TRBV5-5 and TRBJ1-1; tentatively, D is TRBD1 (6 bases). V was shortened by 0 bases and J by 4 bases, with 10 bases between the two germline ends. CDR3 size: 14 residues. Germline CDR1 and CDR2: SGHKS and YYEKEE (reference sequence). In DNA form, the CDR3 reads TGTGCCAGCAGCTTGGCTGGAGGGGGCACTGAAGCTTTCTTT. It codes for CASSLAGGGTEAFF.

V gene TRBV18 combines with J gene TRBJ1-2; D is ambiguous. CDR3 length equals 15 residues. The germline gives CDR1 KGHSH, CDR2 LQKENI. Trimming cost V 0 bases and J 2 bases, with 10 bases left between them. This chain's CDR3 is CASSPPSRRNYGYTF. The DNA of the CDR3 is TGTGCCAGCTCACCACCAAGCAGGAGAAACTATGGCTACACCTTC.

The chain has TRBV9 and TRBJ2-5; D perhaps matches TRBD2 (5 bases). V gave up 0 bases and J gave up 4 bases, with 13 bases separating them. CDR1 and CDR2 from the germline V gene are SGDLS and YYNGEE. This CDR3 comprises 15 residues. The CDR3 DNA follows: TGTGCCAGCAGCGTAGAACTCCGGGGTGGAGAGACCCAGTACTTC. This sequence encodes CASSVELRGGETQYF. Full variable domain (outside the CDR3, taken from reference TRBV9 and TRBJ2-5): DSGVTQTPKHLITATGQRVTLRCSPRSGDLSVYWYQQSLDQGLQFLIQYYNGEERAKGNILERFSAQQFPDLHSELNLSSLELGDSALYFCASSVELRGGETQYFGPGTRLLVL.

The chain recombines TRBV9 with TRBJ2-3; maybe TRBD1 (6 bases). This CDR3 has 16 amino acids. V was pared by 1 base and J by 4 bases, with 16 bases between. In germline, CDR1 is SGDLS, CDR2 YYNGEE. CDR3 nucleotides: TGTGCCAGCAGCGTATTTGGTTCGGCAGGGGCAGATACGCAGTATTTT. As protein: CASSVFGSAGADTQYF. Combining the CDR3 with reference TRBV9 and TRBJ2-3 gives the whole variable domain DSGVTQTPKHLITATGQRVTLRCSPRSGDLSVYWYQQSLDQGLQFLIQYYNGEERAKGNILERFSAQQFPDLHSELNLSSLELGDSALYFCASSVFGSAGADTQYFGPGTRLTVL.

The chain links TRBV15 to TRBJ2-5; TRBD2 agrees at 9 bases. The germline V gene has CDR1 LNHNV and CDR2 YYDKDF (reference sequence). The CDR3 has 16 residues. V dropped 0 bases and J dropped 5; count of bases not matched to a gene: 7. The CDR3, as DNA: TGTGCCACCAGCAGAGAAATGCGGGGGGGCCGGGAGACCCAGTACTTC. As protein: CATSREMRGGRETQYF.

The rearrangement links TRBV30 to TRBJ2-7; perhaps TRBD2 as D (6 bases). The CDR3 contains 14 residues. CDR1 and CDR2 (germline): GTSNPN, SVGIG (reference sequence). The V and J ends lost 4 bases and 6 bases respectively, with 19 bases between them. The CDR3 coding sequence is TGTGCCTGGACCCCGGGACTGGTTAGTGCCGAGCAGTACTTC. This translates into CAWTPGLVSAEQYF.

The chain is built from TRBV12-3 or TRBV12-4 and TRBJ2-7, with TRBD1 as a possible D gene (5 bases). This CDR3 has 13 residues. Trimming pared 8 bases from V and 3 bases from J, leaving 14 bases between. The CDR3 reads CASAVRVYYEQYF. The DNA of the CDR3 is TGTGCCAGCGCCGTCAGGGTGTACTACGAGCAGTACTTC.

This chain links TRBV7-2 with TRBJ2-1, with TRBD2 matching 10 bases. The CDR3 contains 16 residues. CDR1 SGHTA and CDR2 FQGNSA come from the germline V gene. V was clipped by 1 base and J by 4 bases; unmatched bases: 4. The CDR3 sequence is CASSLVWTSGYNEQFF. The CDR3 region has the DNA TGTGCCAGCAGCTTAGTTTGGACTAGCGGTTACAATGAGCAGTTCTTC.

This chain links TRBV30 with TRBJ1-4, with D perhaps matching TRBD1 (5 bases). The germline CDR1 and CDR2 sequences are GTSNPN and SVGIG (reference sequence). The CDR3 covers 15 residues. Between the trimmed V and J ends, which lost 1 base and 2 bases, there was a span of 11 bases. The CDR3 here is CAWSDPGRTNEKLFF. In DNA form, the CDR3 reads TGTGCCTGGAGTGACCCGGGACGTACTAATGAAAAACTGTTTTTT.

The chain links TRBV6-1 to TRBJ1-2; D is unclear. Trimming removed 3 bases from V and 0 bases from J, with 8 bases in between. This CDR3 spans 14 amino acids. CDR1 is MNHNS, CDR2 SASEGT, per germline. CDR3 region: CASSEARANYGYTF. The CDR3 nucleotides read TGTGCCAGCAGTGAGGCCCGGGCTAACTATGGCTACACCTTC.

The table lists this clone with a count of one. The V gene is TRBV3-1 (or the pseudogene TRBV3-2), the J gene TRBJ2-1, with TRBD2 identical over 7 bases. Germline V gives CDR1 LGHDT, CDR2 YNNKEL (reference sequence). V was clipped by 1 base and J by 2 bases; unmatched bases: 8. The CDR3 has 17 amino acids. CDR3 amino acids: CASSQVVGGAPYNEQFF. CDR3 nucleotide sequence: TGTGCCAGCAGCCAAGTGGTGGGAGGGGCCCCCTACAATGAGCAGTTCTTC.

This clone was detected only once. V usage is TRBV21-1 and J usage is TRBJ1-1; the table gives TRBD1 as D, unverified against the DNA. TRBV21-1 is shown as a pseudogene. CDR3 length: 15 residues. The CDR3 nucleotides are TGTGCCAGCAGCAAAGCGTCAGGGCCGAACACTGAAGCTTTCTTT. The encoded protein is CASSKASGPNTEAFF.

Here the CDR3 DNA reads TGTGCCTGGGGGGACTTTGGGGAGAGCTACACCTTC. Translated: CAWGDFGESYTF. The chain combines TRBV30 with TRBJ1-2; maybe TRBD1 (5 bases). The CDR3 is 12 amino acids. Germline assignment: CDR1 GTSNPN and CDR2 SVGIG (reference sequence). The germline V and J ends were trimmed by 5 bases and 9 bases, with 16 bases remaining between them.

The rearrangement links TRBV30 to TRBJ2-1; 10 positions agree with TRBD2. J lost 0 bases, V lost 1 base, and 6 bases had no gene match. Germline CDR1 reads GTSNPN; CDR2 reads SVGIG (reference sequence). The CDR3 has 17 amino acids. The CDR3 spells CAWSEREGPHSYNEQFF. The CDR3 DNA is TGTGCCTGGAGTGAGCGGGAGGGCCCTCACTCCTACAATGAGCAGTTCTTC.

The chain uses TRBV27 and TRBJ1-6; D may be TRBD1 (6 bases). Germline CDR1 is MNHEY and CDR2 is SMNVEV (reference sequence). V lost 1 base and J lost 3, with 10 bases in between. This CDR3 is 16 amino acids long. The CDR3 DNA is TGTGCCAGCAGTTTATTGGGACAAAACTATAATTCACCCCTCCACTTT. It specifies CASSLLGQNYNSPLHF.

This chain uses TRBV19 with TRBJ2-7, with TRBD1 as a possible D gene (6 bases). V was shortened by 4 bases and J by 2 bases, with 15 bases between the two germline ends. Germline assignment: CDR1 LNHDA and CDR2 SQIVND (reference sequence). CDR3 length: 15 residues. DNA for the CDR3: TGTGCCAGTAGTAGGGAGACAGGTGTTGCCTACGAGCAGTACTTC. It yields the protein CASSRETGVAYEQYF.

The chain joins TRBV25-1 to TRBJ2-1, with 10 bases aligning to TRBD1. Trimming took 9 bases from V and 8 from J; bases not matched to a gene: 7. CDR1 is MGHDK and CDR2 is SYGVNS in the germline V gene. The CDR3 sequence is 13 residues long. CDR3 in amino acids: CASRDRGRDEQFF. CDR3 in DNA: TGTGCCAGTAGGGACAGGGGCCGCGATGAGCAGTTCTTC.

The CDR3 nucleotides read TGTGCCAGCAGTGAAGGGAGCAGCAATCAGCCCCAGCATTTT. The encoded protein is CASSEGSSNQPQHF. The genes are TRBV2 and TRBJ1-5; D remains unclear. The CDR3 runs to 14 residues. Germline lookup yields CDR1 SNHLY and CDR2 FYNNEI. Deletions cut 1 base from V and 1 base from J, with 5 bases between.

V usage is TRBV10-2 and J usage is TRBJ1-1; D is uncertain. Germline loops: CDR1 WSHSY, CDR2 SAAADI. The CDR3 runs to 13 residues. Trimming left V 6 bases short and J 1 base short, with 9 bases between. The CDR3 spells CASRRTGNTEAFF. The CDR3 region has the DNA TGCGCCAGCAGACGGACGGGGAACACTGAAGCTTTCTTT.

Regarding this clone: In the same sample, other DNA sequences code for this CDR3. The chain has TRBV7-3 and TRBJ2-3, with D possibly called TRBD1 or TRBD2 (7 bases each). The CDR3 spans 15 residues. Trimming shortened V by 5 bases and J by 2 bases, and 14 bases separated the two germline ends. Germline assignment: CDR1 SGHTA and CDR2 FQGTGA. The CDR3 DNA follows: TGTGCCAGCAGCCCAGGGGGGGGCCCCACAGATACGCAGTATTTT. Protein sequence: CASSPGGGPTDTQYF. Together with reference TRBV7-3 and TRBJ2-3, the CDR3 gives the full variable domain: GAGVSQTPSNKVTEKGKYVELRCDPISGHTALYWYRQSLGQGPEFLIYFQGTGAADDSGLPNDRFFAVRPEGSVSTLKIQRTERGDSAVYLCASSPGGGPTDTQYFGPGTRLTVL.

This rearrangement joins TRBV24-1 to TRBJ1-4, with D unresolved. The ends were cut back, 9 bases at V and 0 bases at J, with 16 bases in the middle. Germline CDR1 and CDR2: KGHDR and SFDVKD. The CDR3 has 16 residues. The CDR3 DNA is TGTGCCACCTCCCCGGGAGATTCTGCAACTAATGAAAAACTGTTTTTT. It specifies CATSPGDSATNEKLFF.

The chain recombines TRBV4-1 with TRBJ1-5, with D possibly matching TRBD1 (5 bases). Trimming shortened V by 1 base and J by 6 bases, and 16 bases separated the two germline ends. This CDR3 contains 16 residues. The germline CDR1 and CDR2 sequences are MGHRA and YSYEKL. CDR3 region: CASSQAGTPGVQPQHF. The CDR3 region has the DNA TGCGCCAGCAGCCAAGCCGGGACCCCGGGTGTTCAGCCCCAGCATTTT.

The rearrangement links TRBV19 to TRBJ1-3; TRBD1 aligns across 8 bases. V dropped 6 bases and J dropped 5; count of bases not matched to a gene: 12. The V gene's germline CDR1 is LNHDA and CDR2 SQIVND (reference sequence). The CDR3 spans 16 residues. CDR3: CASRGYGTGVRNTIYF. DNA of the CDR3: TGTGCCAGTAGGGGGTATGGGACAGGTGTGAGAAACACCATATATTTT.

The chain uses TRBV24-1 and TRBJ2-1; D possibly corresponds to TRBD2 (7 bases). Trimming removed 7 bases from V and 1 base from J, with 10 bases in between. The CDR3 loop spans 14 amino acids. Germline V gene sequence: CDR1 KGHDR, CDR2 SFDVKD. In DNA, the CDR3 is TGTGCCACCAGCGAGGGGGGGTCCTACAATGAGCAGTTCTTC. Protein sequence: CATSEGGSYNEQFF.

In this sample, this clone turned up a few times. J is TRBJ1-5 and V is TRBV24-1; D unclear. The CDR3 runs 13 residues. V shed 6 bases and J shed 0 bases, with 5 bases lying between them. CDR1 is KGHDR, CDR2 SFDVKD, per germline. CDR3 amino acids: CATSRDSNQPQHF. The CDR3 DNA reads TGTGCCACCAGTCGGGATAGCAATCAGCCCCAGCATTTT.

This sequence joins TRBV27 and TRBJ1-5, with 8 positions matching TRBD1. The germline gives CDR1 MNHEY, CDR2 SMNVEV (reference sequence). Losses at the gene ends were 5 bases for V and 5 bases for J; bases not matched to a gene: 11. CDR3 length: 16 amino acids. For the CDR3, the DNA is TGTGCCAGCAGTCCCCGGACAGGGATTAGTCATCAGCCCCAGCATTTT. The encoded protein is CASSPRTGISHQPQHF.